Shown below are 8 T cell receptor beta chains from a single sample sequenced in a study of metastatic and nonmetastatic thyroid tumors (dated by TCRdb to 2018 to 2020). None of the patients had been given any treatment before thyroid surgery. Libraries were prepared through PCR. The data were produced on an Illumina HiSeq 4000. TCRdb trimmed the raw reads at Q25, called clones with MiXCR and kept productive beta chains. The sample includes approximately 17,000 clones, with more than 20% observed a single time. The ten largest clones represent 9.5% to 12% of the sample. Sequenced: blood. All receptors come from a male donor with papillary thyroid cancer or a benign thyroid nodule (not recorded which). Some clones in this sample may be carry-over from other donors' samples.

This clone is judged medium-sized (0.01 to 0.1%). The V call is TRBV19, the J call TRBJ1-5; D is ambiguous. Germline-derived CDR1 and CDR2 are LNHDA and SQIVND (reference sequence). The CDR3 runs to 14 residues. Trimming removed 7 bases from V and 6 bases from J, with 16 bases in between. The CDR3 nucleotides read TGTGCCAGTAATAGAGAACGGCTAGGTCAGCCCCAGCATTTT. Encoded protein: CASNRERLGQPQHF.

This clone occurred a few times. Sequence at one end of the junction differs from germline and may be a read error. The rearrangement uses TRBV5-1 and TRBJ2-6; D may be TRBD1 (5 bases). The V gene's germline CDR1 is SGHRS and CDR2 YFSETQ. The CDR3 is 15 residues long. The CDR3 spells CASSFALSGANFLTF. The CDR3 coding sequence is TGCGCCAGCAGCTTTGCGCTCTCTGGGGCCAACTTCCTGACTTTC.

This clone has more than one count but fewer than ten. At one of its ends the junction is not consistent with the germline gene, which may arise from a read error. The CDR3 region has the DNA TGTGCCAGCAGCAGACAGGGCGAAACCGGGGAGCCGTTTTTT. It codes for CASSRQGETGEPFF. This chain links TRBV6-4 with TRBJ2-2; 7 bases are a match to TRBD1. Germline CDR1 and CDR2: MRHNA and SNTAGT. This CDR3 is 14 amino acids long.

This clone has a single count. The chain uses TRBV20-1 and TRBJ1-1, with D maybe TRBD1 (5 bases). In germline, CDR1 is DFQATT, CDR2 SNEGSKA (reference sequence). Trimming cost V 4 bases and J 10 bases, with 22 bases left between them. CDR3 size: 14 residues. DNA for the CDR3: TGCAGTGCTATCTCCGAGAAGGGGATCGGACGAGCTTTCTTT. Amino acid sequence: CSAISEKGIGRAFF.

V gene TRBV25-1 combines with J gene TRBJ2-1; the match to TRBD2 covers 10 bases. This CDR3 comprises 13 residues. CDR1 MGHDK and CDR2 SYGVNS come from the germline V gene. The V segment lost 5 bases and the J segment 10 bases; nucleotides outside the gene matches: 5. CDR3 protein: CASSPHSGGEQFF. The CDR3, as DNA: TGTGCCAGCAGTCCACATAGCGGGGGGGAGCAGTTCTTC.

The chain links TRBV18 to TRBJ1-1; D uncertain. Germline V gene lookup returns CDR1 KGHSH and CDR2 LQKENI. V was shortened by 0 bases and J by 7 bases, with 12 bases between the two germline ends. There are 14 residues in the CDR3. CDR3 residues: CASSPPTPLGEAFF. In nucleotides, the CDR3 is TGTGCCAGCTCACCACCGACCCCCTTGGGTGAAGCTTTCTTT.

This clone was counted at least ten times. The V and J genes are TRBV6-4 and TRBJ2-3, with 10 positions matching TRBD2. The V and J ends lost 3 bases and 1 base, in that order; junction bases with no gene match: 4. Germline-derived CDR1 and CDR2 are MRHNA and SNTAGT. This CDR3 has 16 residues. The CDR3 is CASSEEAGGGTDTQYF. In DNA form, the CDR3 reads TGTGCCAGCAGTGAGGAAGCGGGAGGGGGCACAGATACGCAGTATTTT.

The gene calls are TRBV5-1 and TRBJ1-4; tentatively, D is TRBD1 (5 bases). The CDR3 length is 15 residues. CDR1 is SGHRS, CDR2 YFSETQ, per germline. Trimming removed 1 base at V and 6 bases at J, with 13 bases between. The CDR3 DNA follows: TGCGCCAGCAGCTTGAGTGGAGGGGTGGATGAAAAACTGTTTTTT. The encoded protein is CASSLSGGVDEKLFF.